What follows is one T cell receptor beta chain and its context. Antigen: not known. This sample is part of a study of beta chain features in type 1 diabetes. Study-level results: A moderate, significant TCRB CDR3 shortening appeared in type 1 diabetes across four CD4+ subsets.

V gave up 2 bases and J gave up 0 bases, with 11 bases separating them. CDR1 SGHVS and CDR2 FNYEAQ come from the germline V gene. The CDR3 runs 15 residues. Expressed TCRB transcripts were sequenced, since all the RNA that had been isolated was reverse transcribed. Here immunoSEQ multiplex PCR was the method, and the copy in TCRdb shows in-frame clones only, minus some. The table records 640,000 or so clones, around an eighth of them present only once. Only one heparinised blood draw was taken per donor, and its volume averaged roughly 0.12 L. The TCR sequence derives from a man in his late teens or twenties with type 1 diabetes. Source material: naive CD4+ T cells from blood. The rearrangement joins TRBV7-6 to TRBJ2-7, with a tentative D call TRBD2 (5 bases). The CDR3 sequence is CASSLKGANSYEQYF. As DNA, the CDR3 is TGTGCCAGCAGCTTAAAGGGAGCAAACTCCTACGAGCAGTACTTC. The variable domain in full, with the rest retrieved from reference TRBV7-6 and TRBJ2-7, is GAGVSQSPRYKVTKRGQDVALRCDPISGHVSLYWYRQALGQGPEFLTYFNYEAQQDKSGLPNDRFSAERPEGSISTLTIQRTEQRDSAMYRCASSLKGANSYEQYFGPGTRLTVT.